Listed below are T cell receptor beta chains from one sample, sequenced in a study of shared clonotypes between healthy human individuals. Libraries were prepared by immunoSEQ multiplex PCR; TCRdb keeps only in-frame clonotypes and omits some of them. The sample records roughly 2 million clones, roughly 96% being singletons. What was sequenced was naive CD4+ T cells sorted from blood. These receptors came from a young man in good health. The CDR3 runs from the conserved cysteine through the conserved F or W. The size field is filled for only some rows; it gives once, few, many or a size class.

J | V | size | CDR3
TRBJ2-7 | TRBV6-6 | NA | CASSYMRDRVSYEQYF
TRBJ1-4 | TRBV11-2 | NA | CASSLVGEKLFF
TRBJ1-6 | TRBV15 | NA | CATSSRGAARNSPLHF
TRBJ2-7 | TRBV5-1 | once | CASSHSGTGSYEQYF
TRBJ1-1 | TRBV30 | NA | CAWSVSRGTEAFF
TRBJ1-4 | TRBV7-2 | NA | CASSLARGLREKLFF
TRBJ2-7 | TRBV29-1 | NA | CSVRRMTGLNEQYF
TRBJ1-5 | TRBV2 | NA | CASSDNRGMGQPQHF
TRBJ2-2 | TRBV2 | NA | CASKIDWPRPELFF
TRBJ1-6 | TRBV5-6 | NA | CASTDTRNSPLHF
TRBJ1-1 | TRBV30 | NA | CAWTLSGGMNTEAFF
TRBJ1-2 | TRBV2 | NA | CASIIGDSRDYGYTF
TRBJ1-1 | TRBV30 | once | CAWSPDSNAEAFF
TRBJ1-2 | TRBV27 | few | CATGTDYGYTF
TRBJ2-3 | TRBV11-3 | NA | CASSLVAGATTDTQYF
TRBJ2-5 | TRBV29-1 | NA | CSTTGGETQYF
TRBJ1-6 | TRBV27 | once | CASSLSFRGSTYALHF
TRBJ1-6 | TRBV5-1 | NA | CASSLDQGKGSPLHF
TRBJ2-1 | TRBV15 | NA | CATSRETGGAYNEQFF
TRBJ2-7 | TRBV7-6 | NA | CASSAGQGAIYEQYF
TRBJ1-3 | TRBV14 | NA | CASSLTPSGNTIYF
TRBJ2-1 | TRBV28 | NA | CASSNYLGLAGESSYNEQFF
TRBJ1-5 | TRBV6-6 | NA | CASSDRGRSNQPQHF
TRBJ1-1 | TRBV28 | NA | CASQVPMNTEAFF
TRBJ2-1 | TRBV6-1 | NA | CASSSSGSLQEQFF
TRBJ2-7 | TRBV7-2 | NA | CASSLALDSYEQYF
TRBJ2-3 | TRBV12-5 | once | CASGLGTGSADTQYF
TRBJ1-3 | TRBV30 | NA | CAWSVLGVVIYF
TRBJ2-6 | TRBV18 | NA | CASSQRQGPMGANVLTF
TRBJ2-3 | TRBV19 | once | CASRTGTSGGLSTDTQYF
TRBJ2-7 | TRBV11-2 | NA | CASSHGLLSYEQYF
TRBJ2-7 | TRBV29-1 | once | CSVRDRASYEQYF
TRBJ1-6 | TRBV2 | once | CASSDLGQGNSPLHF
TRBJ1-3 | TRBV19 | NA | CASSTKTTSTGGNTIYF
TRBJ2-7 | TRBV5-1 | NA | CASSLGLAGEDEQYF
TRBJ1-1 | TRBV5-1 | once | CASSLGTAPTEAFF
TRBJ2-2 | TRBV6-5 | NA | CASTRGEISGELFF
TRBJ2-7 | TRBV7-2 | NA | CASSAGNAPYEQYF
TRBJ1-5 | TRBV30 | NA | CAWTTSGTNQPQHF
TRBJ2-2 | TRBV19 | few | CASSSGQGDTGELFF
TRBJ1-2 | TRBV5-4 | NA | CASSSFLGVNYGYTF
TRBJ1-6 | TRBV2 | NA | CASSKQGARGDSPLHF
TRBJ1-3 | TRBV14 | NA | CASSPAPRGNTIYF
TRBJ1-6 | TRBV12-2 | NA | CASRFYLRHDNSPLHF
TRBJ2-3 | TRBV19 | NA | CASHSAGTGSTDTQYF
TRBJ2-3 | TRBV15 | NA | CATSRKAGSSTDTQYF
TRBJ1-6 | TRBV6-5 | NA | CVSSRDSFYNSPLHF
TRBJ2-7 | TRBV7-2 | NA | CASSLGATYEQYF
TRBJ1-2 | TRBV6-5 | once | CATDAGRRYTF
TRBJ2-2 | TRBV5-1 | NA | CASSLGVLNTGELFF
TRBJ1-1 | TRBV7-8 | NA | CASSSRDGNTEAFF
TRBJ1-6 | TRBV6-1 | NA | CASSENRGSSPLHF
TRBJ2-1 | TRBV9 | NA | CASNRLAGDNEQFF